The rows below give T cell receptor beta chains drawn from one sample of a study of post-analysis software for immune sequencing data. TCRdb re-analysed the PCR reads in MiXCR, keeping a single row per CDR3 protein. The data contain hundreds of thousands of distinct CDR3 sequences, more than 50% of them singletons. Sequencing was carried out using blood. The source is a girl aged 2-10 years with multiple sclerosis. CDR3s include the opening cysteine and the closing phenylalanine or tryptophan. Only part of the rows carry a size: once, few, many, or a class if the clone is expanded.

>.|TRBV10-3
CAISESTPDYYGQYF
>.|TRBV5-1
CASSLGGNEDTQYF
>.|TRBV6-5
CASSYTGVNYGYTF
>.|TRBV5-1
CASSSTGVYEQYF
>.|TRBV20-1
CSARVADYNEQFF
>.|TRBV7-2
CASSLPRADEQFF
>few|TRBV12-3/TRBV12-4
CASSYGGFYNEQFF
>.|TRBV20-1
CSAEVDSYYEQYF
>.|TRBV12-3/TRBV12-4
CASSLTGQYGYTF
>few|TRBV7-9
CASSLYNNQPQHF
>.|TRBV12-3/TRBV12-4
CASSLRRDTPSLHQETQYF
>.|TRBV9
CASSVGGSEGEQYF
>.|TRBV6-6
CASTLLDRRETQYF
>once|TRBV20-1
CSALTGTSGPSSYEQYF
>.|TRBV5-1
CASSLELVSKDTQYF
>.|TRBV5-1
CASSSIGASYNEQFF
>.|TRBV9
CASSSTRDRGRMGQFF
>.|TRBV12-5
CASTGYNEQFF
>once|TRBV25-1
CASRETERGGYTF
>.|TRBV5-1
CASSLFPAGEDTQYF
>few|TRBV6-5
CASTRGNGYTF
>.|TRBV18
CAGSPGTARKNYGYTF
>.|TRBV20-1
CSALGLAGVSYNEQFF
>.|TRBV7-2
CASSPSFYNEQFF
>.|TRBV4-1
CASSQGPGPYWEETQYF